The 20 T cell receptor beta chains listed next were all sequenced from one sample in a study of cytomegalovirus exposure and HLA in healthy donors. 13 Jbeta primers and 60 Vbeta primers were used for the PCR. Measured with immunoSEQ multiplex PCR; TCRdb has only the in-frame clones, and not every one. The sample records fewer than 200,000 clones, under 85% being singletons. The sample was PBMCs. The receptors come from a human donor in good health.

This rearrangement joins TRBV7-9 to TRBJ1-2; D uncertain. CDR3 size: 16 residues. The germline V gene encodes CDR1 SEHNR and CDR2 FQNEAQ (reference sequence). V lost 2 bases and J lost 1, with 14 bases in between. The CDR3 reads CASSLLMDFLNYGYTF. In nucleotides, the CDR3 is TGTGCCAGCAGCTTATTAATGGACTTTCTTAACTATGGCTACACCTTC.

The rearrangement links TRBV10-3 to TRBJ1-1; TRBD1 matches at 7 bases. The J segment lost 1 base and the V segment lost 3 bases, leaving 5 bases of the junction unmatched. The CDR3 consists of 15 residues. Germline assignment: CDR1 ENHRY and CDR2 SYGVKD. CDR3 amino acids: CAISDQGTENTEAFF. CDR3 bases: TGTGCCATCAGTGACCAGGGGACAGAGAACACTGAAGCTTTCTTT.

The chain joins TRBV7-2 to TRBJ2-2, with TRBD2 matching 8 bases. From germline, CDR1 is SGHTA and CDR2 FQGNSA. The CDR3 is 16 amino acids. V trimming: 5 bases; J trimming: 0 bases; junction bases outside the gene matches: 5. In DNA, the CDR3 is TGTGCCAGCAGCCCGCGGGGGGTTGCGAACACCGGGGAGCTGTTTTTT. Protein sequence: CASSPRGVANTGELFF. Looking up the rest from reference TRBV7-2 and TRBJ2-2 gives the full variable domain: GAGVSQSPSNKVTEKGKDVELRCDPISGHTALYWYRQSLGQGLEFLIYFQGNSAPDKSGLPSDRFSAERTGGSVSTLTIQRTQQEDSAVYLCASSPRGVANTGELFFGEGSRLTVL.

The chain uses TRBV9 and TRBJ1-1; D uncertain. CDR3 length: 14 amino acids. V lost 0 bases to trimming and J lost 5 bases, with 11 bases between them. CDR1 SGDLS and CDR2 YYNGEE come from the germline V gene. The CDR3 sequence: CASSVVVARTEAFF. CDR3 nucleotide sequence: TGTGCCAGCAGCGTAGTAGTCGCGAGGACTGAAGCTTTCTTT.

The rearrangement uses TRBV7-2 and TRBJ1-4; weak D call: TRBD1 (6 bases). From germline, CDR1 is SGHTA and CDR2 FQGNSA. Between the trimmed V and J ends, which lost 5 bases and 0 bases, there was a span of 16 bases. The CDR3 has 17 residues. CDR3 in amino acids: CASSLGQLSTTNEKLFF. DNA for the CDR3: TGTGCCAGCAGCCTAGGACAGCTCTCGACAACTAATGAAAAACTGTTTTTT. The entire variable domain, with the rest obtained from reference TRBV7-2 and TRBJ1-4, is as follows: GAGVSQSPSNKVTEKGKDVELRCDPISGHTALYWYRQSLGQGLEFLIYFQGNSAPDKSGLPSDRFSAERTGGSVSTLTIQRTQQEDSAVYLCASSLGQLSTTNEKLFFGSGTQLSVL.

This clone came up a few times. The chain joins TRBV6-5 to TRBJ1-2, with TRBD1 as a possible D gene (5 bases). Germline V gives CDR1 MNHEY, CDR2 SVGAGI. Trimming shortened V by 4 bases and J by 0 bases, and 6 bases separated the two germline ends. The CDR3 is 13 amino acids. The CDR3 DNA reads TGTGCCAGCAGTTTGACAGCTAACTATGGCTACACCTTC. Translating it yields CASSLTANYGYTF.

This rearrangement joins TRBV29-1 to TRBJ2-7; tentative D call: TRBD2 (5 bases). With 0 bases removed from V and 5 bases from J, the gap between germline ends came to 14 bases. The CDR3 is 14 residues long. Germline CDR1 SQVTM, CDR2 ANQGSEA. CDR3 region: CSVEDWGRGNEQYF. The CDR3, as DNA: TGCAGCGTTGAAGACTGGGGAAGAGGGAACGAGCAGTACTTC.

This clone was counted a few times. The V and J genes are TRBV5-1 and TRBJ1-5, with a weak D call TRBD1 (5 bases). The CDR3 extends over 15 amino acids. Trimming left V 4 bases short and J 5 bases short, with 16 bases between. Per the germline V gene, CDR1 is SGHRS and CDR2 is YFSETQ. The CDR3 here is CASSPGGTSHQPQHF. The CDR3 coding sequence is TGCGCCAGCAGCCCGGGGGGGACCTCTCATCAGCCCCAGCATTTT.

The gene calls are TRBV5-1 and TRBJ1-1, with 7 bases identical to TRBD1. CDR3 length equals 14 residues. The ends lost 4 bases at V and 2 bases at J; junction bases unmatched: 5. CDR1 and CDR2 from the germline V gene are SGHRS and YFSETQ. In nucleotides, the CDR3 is TGCGCCAGCAGCCGCTACAGGGGAAACACTGAAGCTTTCTTT. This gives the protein CASSRYRGNTEAFF.

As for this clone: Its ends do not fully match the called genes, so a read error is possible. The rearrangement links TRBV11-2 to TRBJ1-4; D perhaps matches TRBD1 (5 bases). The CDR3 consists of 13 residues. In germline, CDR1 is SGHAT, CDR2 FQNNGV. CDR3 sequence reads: CACRAGANEKLFF. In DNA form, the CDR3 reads TGTGCCTGCAGGGCGGGGGCTAATGAAAAACTGTTTTTT.

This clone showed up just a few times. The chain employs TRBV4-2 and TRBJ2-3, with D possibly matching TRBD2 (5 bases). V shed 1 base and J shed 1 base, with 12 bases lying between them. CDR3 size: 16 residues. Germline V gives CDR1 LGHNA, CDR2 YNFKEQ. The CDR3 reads CASSQAIYSGTDTQYF. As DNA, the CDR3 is TGTGCCAGCAGCCAAGCAATTTATAGCGGCACAGATACGCAGTATTTT.

DNA of the CDR3: TGCAGCGCCGCTGCGGGGCGGGATCAGCCCCAGCATTTT. Encoded protein: CSAAAGRDQPQHF. The chain is built from TRBV29-1 and TRBJ1-5, with D possibly TRBD1 on 5 matching bases. In germline, CDR1 is SQVTM, CDR2 ANQGSEA. Trimming shortened V by 7 bases and J by 5 bases, and 15 bases separated the two germline ends. The CDR3 is 13 residues long.

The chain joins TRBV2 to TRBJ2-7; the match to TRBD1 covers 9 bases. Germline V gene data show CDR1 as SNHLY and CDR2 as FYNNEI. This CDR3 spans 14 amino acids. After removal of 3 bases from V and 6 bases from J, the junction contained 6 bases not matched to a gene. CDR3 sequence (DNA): TGTGCCAGCAGTGAGGACAGGGGAATCGGCGAGCAGTACTTC. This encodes CASSEDRGIGEQYF.

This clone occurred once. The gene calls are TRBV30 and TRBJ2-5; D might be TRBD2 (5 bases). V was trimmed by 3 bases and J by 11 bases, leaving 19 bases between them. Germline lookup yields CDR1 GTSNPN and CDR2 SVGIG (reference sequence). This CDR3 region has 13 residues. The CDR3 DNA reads TGTGCCTGGAGGAAACAACCCCTGTGGGAGCAGTACTTC. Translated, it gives CAWRKQPLWEQYF.

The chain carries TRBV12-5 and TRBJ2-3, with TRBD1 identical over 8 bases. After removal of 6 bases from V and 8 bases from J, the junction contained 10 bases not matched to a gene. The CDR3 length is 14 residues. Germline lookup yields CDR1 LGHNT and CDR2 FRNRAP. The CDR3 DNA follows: TGTGCTAGTGGCTCAGGGGGCGGAATAGGTACGCAGTATTTT. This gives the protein CASGSGGGIGTQYF.

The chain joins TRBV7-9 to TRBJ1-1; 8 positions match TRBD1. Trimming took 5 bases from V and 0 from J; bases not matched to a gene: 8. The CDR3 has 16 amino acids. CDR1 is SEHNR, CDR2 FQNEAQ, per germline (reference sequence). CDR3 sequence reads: CASSRHGTGMNTEAFF. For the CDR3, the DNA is TGTGCCAGCAGCCGACACGGGACAGGAATGAACACTGAAGCTTTCTTT.

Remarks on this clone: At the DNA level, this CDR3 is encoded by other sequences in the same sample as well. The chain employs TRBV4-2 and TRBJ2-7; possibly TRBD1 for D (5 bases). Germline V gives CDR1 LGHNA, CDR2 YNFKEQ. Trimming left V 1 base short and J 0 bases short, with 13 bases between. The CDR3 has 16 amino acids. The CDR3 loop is CASSQADSPSSYEQYF. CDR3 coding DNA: TGTGCCAGCAGCCAAGCCGACAGTCCGAGCTCCTACGAGCAGTACTTC.

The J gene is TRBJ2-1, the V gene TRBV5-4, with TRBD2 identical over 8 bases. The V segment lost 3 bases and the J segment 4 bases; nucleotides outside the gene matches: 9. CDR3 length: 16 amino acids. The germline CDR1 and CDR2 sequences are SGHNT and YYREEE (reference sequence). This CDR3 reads CASSSDVGLAYNEQFF. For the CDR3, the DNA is TGTGCCAGCAGCTCGGACGTCGGACTAGCATACAATGAGCAGTTCTTC. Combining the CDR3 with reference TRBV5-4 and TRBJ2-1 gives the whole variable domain ETGVTQSPTHLIKTRGQQVTLRCSSQSGHNTVSWYQQALGQGPQFIFQYYREEENGRGNFPPRFSGLQFPNYSSELNVNALELDDSALYLCASSSDVGLAYNEQFFGPGTRLTVL.

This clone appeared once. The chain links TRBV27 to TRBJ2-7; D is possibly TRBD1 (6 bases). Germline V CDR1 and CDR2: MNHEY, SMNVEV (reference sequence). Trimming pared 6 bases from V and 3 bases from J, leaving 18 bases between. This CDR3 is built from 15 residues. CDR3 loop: CASSSLAAGDYEQYF. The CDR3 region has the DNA TGTGCCAGCAGCTCTCTAGCTGCAGGGGACTACGAGCAGTACTTC.

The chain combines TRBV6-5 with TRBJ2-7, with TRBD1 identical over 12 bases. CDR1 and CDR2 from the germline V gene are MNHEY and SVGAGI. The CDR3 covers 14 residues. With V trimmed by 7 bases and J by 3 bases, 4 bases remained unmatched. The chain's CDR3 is CASTGTGGIYEQYF. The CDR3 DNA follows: TGTGCCAGCACTGGGACAGGGGGCATCTACGAGCAGTACTTC.